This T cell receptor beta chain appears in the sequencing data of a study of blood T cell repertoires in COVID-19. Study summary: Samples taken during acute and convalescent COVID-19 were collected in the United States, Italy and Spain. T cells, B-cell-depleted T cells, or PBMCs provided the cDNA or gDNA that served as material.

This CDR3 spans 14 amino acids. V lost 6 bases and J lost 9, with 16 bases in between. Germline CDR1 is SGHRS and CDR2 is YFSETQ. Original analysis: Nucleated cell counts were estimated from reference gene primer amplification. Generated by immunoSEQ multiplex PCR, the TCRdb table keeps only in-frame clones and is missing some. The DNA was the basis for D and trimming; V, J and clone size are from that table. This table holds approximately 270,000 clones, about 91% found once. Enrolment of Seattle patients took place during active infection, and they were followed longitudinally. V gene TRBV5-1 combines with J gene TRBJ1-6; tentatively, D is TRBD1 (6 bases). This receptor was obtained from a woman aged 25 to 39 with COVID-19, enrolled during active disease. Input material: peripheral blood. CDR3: CASTLRQGSSPLHF. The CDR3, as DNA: TGCGCCAGCACCCTGAGGCAGGGGAGTTCACCCCTCCACTTT. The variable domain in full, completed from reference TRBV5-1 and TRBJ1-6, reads KAGVTQTPRYLIKTRGQQVTLSCSPISGHRSVSWYQQTPGQGLQFLFEYFSETQRNKGNFPGRFSGRQFSNSRSEMNVSTLELGDSALYLCASTLRQGSSPLHFGNGTRLTVT.